The 11 T cell receptor beta chains given below trace back to one sample, sequenced in a study of T cell changes during pregnancy in multiple sclerosis. Generated by immunoSEQ multiplex PCR, the TCRdb table keeps only in-frame clones and is missing some. The top ten hold over 6% of the sample, which has 20,000 to 25,000 clones, approximately 95% seen once. Material: CD8+ T cells from peripheral blood mononuclear cells, obtained in the third trimester of pregnancy. All receptors derive from a female donor with multiple sclerosis, enrolled in a pregnancy study.

The chain combines TRBV4-3 with TRBJ1-6; no definite D call. Germline CDR1 is LGHNA and CDR2 is YSLEER. The V end was cut by 0 bases, the J end by 0 bases, with 6 bases between. The CDR3 is 16 residues long. The CDR3 DNA sequence: TGCGCCAGCAGCCAAGAGGTGAGCTCCTATAATTCACCCCTCCACTTT. Its translation: CASSQEVSSYNSPLHF.

The chain combines TRBV29-1 with TRBJ1-1, with 8 positions matching TRBD1. V trimming: 7 bases; J trimming: 5 bases; junction bases outside the gene matches: 9. The CDR3 has 13 residues. Germline V gene data show CDR1 as SQVTM and CDR2 as ANQGSEA. This CDR3 reads CSARGLRGTEAFF. The CDR3, as DNA: TGCAGCGCCAGGGGGCTAAGGGGAACTGAAGCTTTCTTT.

The chain has TRBV29-1 and TRBJ2-7; the D gene is possibly TRBD2 (6 bases). V lost 1 base and J 3 bases, leaving 10 bases between the germline ends. The CDR3 runs 13 residues. The V gene's germline CDR1 is SQVTM and CDR2 ANQGSEA. CDR3 DNA: TGCAGCGTTGAAGGGGGGGAATTCTACGAGCAGTACTTC. This translates into CSVEGGEFYEQYF.

V and J are TRBV4-1 and TRBJ2-1; weak D call: TRBD2 (5 bases). The CDR3 is 14 amino acids. Germline V gene lookup returns CDR1 MGHRA and CDR2 YSYEKL. V shed 7 bases and J shed 3 bases, with 13 bases lying between them. The CDR3 DNA follows: TGCGCCAGCAAGGGTCCGGGAAGCTACAATGAGCAGTTCTTC. Its translation is CASKGPGSYNEQFF.

V and J are TRBV29-1 and TRBJ2-2, with 10 bases fitting TRBD2. The trim removed 8 bases at V and 3 bases at J, leaving 6 bases unmatched. CDR3 length: 14 residues. CDR1 SQVTM and CDR2 ANQGSEA come from the germline V gene. CDR3 region: CSMTSGSYTGELFF. CDR3 DNA sequence: TGCAGCATGACTAGCGGGTCCTACACCGGGGAGCTGTTTTTT.

V usage is TRBV27 and J usage is TRBJ2-7; D may be TRBD2 (5 bases). This CDR3 has 13 amino acids. V was pared by 6 bases and J by 1 base, with 10 bases between. The germline V gene has CDR1 MNHEY and CDR2 SMNVEV (reference sequence). CDR3 loop: CASRLDYSYEQYF. CDR3 bases: TGTGCCAGCAGGCTCGACTATTCCTACGAGCAGTACTTC.

This clone came up once. Here the CDR3 DNA reads TGTGCCAGCAGTGGTCGGGGGACGACTAGCGGGAGGGAGGAGACCCAGTACTTC. It is translated as CASSGRGTTSGREETQYF. This chain uses TRBV5-5 with TRBJ2-5; 14 bases are a match to TRBD2. The junction had 14 bases not matched to a gene; V was cut back by 5 bases and J by 5 bases. Germline CDR1 SGHKS, CDR2 YYEKEE (reference sequence). CDR3 size: 18 residues. Supplemented by reference TRBV5-5 and TRBJ2-5, the full variable domain reads DAGVTQSPTHLIKTRGQQVTLRCSPISGHKSVSWYQQVLGQGPQFIFQYYEKEERGRGNFPDRFSARQFPNYSSELNVNALLLGDSALYLCASSGRGTTSGREETQYFGPGTRLLVL.

The chain has TRBV28 and TRBJ2-7; a possible D gene is TRBD1 (6 bases). The germline V gene has CDR1 MDHEN and CDR2 SYDVKM. The CDR3 contains 16 residues. V gave up 4 bases and J gave up 2 bases, with 18 bases separating them. The CDR3 nucleotides are TGTGCCAGCAGTTCCGGGACACCGTCATTTCCCTACGAGCAGTACTTC. Its translation: CASSSGTPSFPYEQYF.

The chain recombines TRBV4-2 with TRBJ1-1, with 9 bases aligning to TRBD1. The CDR3 sequence is 17 residues long. The trim removed 3 bases at V and 0 bases at J, leaving 8 bases unmatched. CDR1 is LGHNA, CDR2 YNFKEQ, per germline. The chain's CDR3 is CASSHIPGQGLNTEAFF. CDR3 nucleotide sequence: TGTGCCAGCAGCCACATACCGGGACAGGGTTTGAACACTGAAGCTTTCTTT.

The V gene is TRBV4-2, the J gene TRBJ2-6, with 7 positions matching TRBD1. The CDR3 is 16 residues long. Germline assignment: CDR1 LGHNA and CDR2 YNFKEQ. The V segment lost 4 bases and the J segment 1 base; nucleotides outside the gene matches: 4. CDR3 DNA: TGTGCCAGCAGCCGGGAGACAGGGTCTGGGGCCAACGTCCTGACTTTC. Protein: CASSRETGSGANVLTF.

The chain couples TRBV9 to TRBJ1-2; 8 bases are a match to TRBD1. V shed 4 bases and J 0 bases; nucleotides not matched to a gene: 5. Germline CDR1 reads SGDLS; CDR2 reads YYNGEE. This CDR3 has 15 residues. CDR3 bases: TGTGCCAGCAGCCCGAGGACAGGGACTAACTATGGCTACACCTTC. Its translation: CASSPRTGTNYGYTF.